This T cell receptor beta chain was captured in a study of vaccination and CD4 T cells after COVID-19. Overall study: Convalescent patients gave post-COVID blood a median about 100 days post-diagnosis, range 35 to 161. Collection of post-vaccine samples followed dose two by a median roughly 68 days, spanning a range of 14 to 241. Findings and limits, study-wide: Relatively few convalescent patients were studied; early post-infection timepoints were not included.

The CDR3 totals 19 residues. The germline V gene has CDR1 MNHEY and CDR2 SVGAGI. V shed 4 bases and J 6 bases; nucleotides not matched to a gene: 22. This clonotype came up a few times. What it recognizes is unknown. Treatment denoted: roughly nine-day PBMC culture with coronavirus spike peptide pools or control peptides (ViraFEST assay). The assay that was used to sequence DNA from cultured CD4+ T cells was the Oncomine TCR Beta short-read assay. Once CD4+ T cells had been cultured, genomic DNA was extracted from them. MiXCR, run by TCRdb on the PCR reads, gives a single entry per CDR3 protein. Of some 4,300 distinct CDR3 sequences in the sample, around 26% are singletons; the top ten hold approximately 30%.

The genes are TRBV6-5 and TRBJ2-7; 9 bases are shared with TRBD1. This TCR came from a human donor who had recovered from COVID-19. The sample comprised CD4+ T cells from blood, cultured in vitro. For the CDR3, the DNA is TGTGCCAGCAGTTTTCTAACCGCCGGGACAGGGAGGTCGTCCGGCGAGCAGTACTTC. Amino acid sequence: CASSFLTAGTGRSSGEQYF.